Presented here are 23 T cell receptor beta chains from one specimen sequenced in a study of post-analysis software for immune sequencing data (dated by TCRdb to the mid-2010s). The full study reports these points: A handful of TRBV segments, including TRBV5-6, TRBV5-1 and TRBV20-1, were significantly more frequent in patients than controls.

The method was PCR. Sequencing was performed on an Illumina HiSeq 2500. Unique molecular identifiers were incorporated into TCR beta cDNA libraries to reduce PCR and sequencing biases. TCRdb reprocessing: public reads trimmed at Q25 with fastp, clones called with MiXCR, in-frame beta chains kept. Rows merge per CDR3 protein into single entries with the most common DNA and genes. The sample records approximately 260,000 distinct CDR3 sequences, 30% to 45% of which are singletons. Under 5.5% of the sample lies in the top ten. Their antigen targets remain unknown. What was sequenced was blood. Receptors were obtained from a girl between 5 and 17 years old with multiple sclerosis.

As regards this clonotype: A single base separates this from a much larger clone, so it may be a read error. This sequence joins TRBV20-1 and TRBJ1-5, with D tentatively TRBD1 (5 bases). The V gene's germline CDR1 is DFQATT and CDR2 SNEGSKA (reference sequence). The CDR3 loop spans 13 amino acids. CDR3 sequence reads: CSASPTSGQPRHF. In nucleotides, the CDR3 is TGCAGTGCTAGCCCGACATCGGGGCAGCCCCGGCATTTT.

This clonotype showed up many times. CDR3 sequence reads: CSLRGGHSYNEQFF. Here the CDR3 DNA reads TGCAGCCTGCGGGGTGGACACTCCTACAATGAGCAGTTCTTC. The chain carries TRBV29-1 and TRBJ2-1; the D gene is possibly TRBD2 (6 bases). CDR1 and CDR2 (germline): SQVTM, ANQGSEA. The V and J ends lost 8 bases and 0 bases respectively, with 14 bases between them. The CDR3 has 14 amino acids.

This clonotype came up many times. The J gene is TRBJ2-5, the V gene TRBV6-5; a weak D match, TRBD2 (5 bases). In germline, CDR1 is MNHEY, CDR2 SVGAGI. Trimming removed 2 bases from V and 8 bases from J, with 15 bases in between. The CDR3 runs to 14 residues. CDR3 bases: TGTGCCAGCAGTTACGAGGCCCTACGGGGAACCCAGTACTTC. Translating gives CASSYEALRGTQYF.

Regarding this clonotype: A much larger clone lies a single base off, so this may be a read error. The J gene is TRBJ1-1, the V gene TRBV4-1; no definite D call. This CDR3 spans 15 amino acids. In germline, CDR1 is MGHRA, CDR2 YSYEKL. CDR3 nucleotides: TGCGCCAGCGGCCAAGATTTCTCCGGTTACACTGAAGCTTTCTTT. Protein: CASGQDFSGYTEAFF.

This clonotype was observed at least ten times. V gene TRBV20-1 combines with J gene TRBJ2-3; the D is unclear. V was shortened by 1 base and J by 2 bases, with 7 bases between the two germline ends. The CDR3 is 13 residues long. Germline values: CDR1 DFQATT, CDR2 SNEGSKA (reference sequence). CDR3 amino acids: CSARASNTDTQYF. Here the CDR3 DNA reads TGCAGTGCTAGAGCCTCCAACACAGATACGCAGTATTTT.

The chain has TRBV20-1 and TRBJ1-1; possible D gene TRBD1, 6 bases. CDR1 and CDR2 from the germline V gene are DFQATT and SNEGSKA (reference sequence). V was shortened by 2 bases and J by 1 base, with 14 bases between the two germline ends. There are 15 residues in the CDR3. In nucleotides, the CDR3 is TGCAGTGCTAGACGGACCCCAGGGGAGAACACTGAAGCTTTCTTT. It codes for CSARRTPGENTEAFF.

The chain joins TRBV11-3 to TRBJ2-3, with 8 bases matching TRBD1. The CDR3 has 17 amino acids. Looked up from germline, CDR1 is SGHNT and CDR2 is YENEEA. V lost 4 bases, J lost 4 bases, and 13 bases stayed unmatched. The CDR3 DNA sequence: TGTGCCAGCAGCTCCTCCGCCGGGACAGGAGCCTCAGATACGCAGTATTTT. Translation gives CASSSSAGTGASDTQYF.

This chain uses TRBV15 with TRBJ2-6; TRBD2 might be the D (5 bases). The CDR3 is made up of 16 amino acids. In germline, CDR1 is LNHNV, CDR2 YYDKDF (reference sequence). Deletions cut 0 bases from V and 1 base from J, with 7 bases between. The CDR3 region is CATSRDSGSGANVLTF. CDR3 coding DNA: TGTGCCACCAGCAGAGATTCGGGGTCTGGGGCCAACGTCCTGACTTTC.

V is TRBV7-2 and J is TRBJ2-5, with 7 bases that match TRBD1. The V gene's germline CDR1 is SGHTA and CDR2 FQGNSA. The CDR3 consists of 16 residues. With 1 base clipped from V and 5 bases from J, the junction kept 10 bases outside the gene matches. CDR3 sequence: CASSLELGGFGETQYF. DNA for the CDR3: TGTGCCAGCAGCTTAGAATTAGGGGGCTTCGGTGAGACCCAGTACTTC.

In this sample, this clonotype turned up once. This chain joins TRBV2 and TRBJ2-2; 9 nucleotides align to TRBD2. The length of the CDR3 is 14 residues. Germline CDR1 reads SNHLY; CDR2 reads FYNNEI. Trimming at V came to 6 bases and at J to 3 bases, leaving 2 bases not matched to a gene. Written as DNA, the CDR3 is TGTGCCAGCAGGGGACTAGCTGACACCGGGGAGCTGTTTTTT. Encoded protein: CASRGLADTGELFF.

This clonotype was observed a few times. The chain recombines TRBV5-1 with TRBJ2-3; 14 nucleotides agree with TRBD2. V lost 2 bases and J lost 5; bases outside the gene matches: 4. The CDR3 is 16 amino acids. Per germline, CDR1 SGHRS and CDR2 YFSETQ. Here the CDR3 reads CASSFWTSGRKDTQYF. The CDR3 bases are TGCGCCAGCAGCTTTTGGACTAGCGGGAGGAAAGATACGCAGTATTTT.

Concerning this clonotype: A much larger clone differs by one base, so this may be a read error. The gene calls are TRBV21-1 and TRBJ2-6; TRBD1 is the table's D call, not checked against the DNA. TRBV21-1 is given as a pseudogene. The CDR3 extends over 17 amino acids. CDR3 DNA sequence: TGTGCCGGCAGGAGGGACAGGGGAGGATCTGGGGCCAACGTCCTGACTTTC. This translates into CAGRRDRGGSGANVLTF.

This clonotype was recorded once. The J gene is TRBJ2-3, the V gene TRBV4-3; D gene unclear. CDR1 and CDR2 (germline): LGHNA, YSLEER. The V gene lost 0 bases and the J gene lost 4 bases, with 11 bases spanning the gap. The CDR3 runs to 15 residues. The DNA for the CDR3 is TGCGCCAGCAGCCAAGATTTTAAGGCTGCAGATACGCAGTATTTT. This translates into CASSQDFKAADTQYF.

This clonotype was recorded many times. CDR3 DNA sequence: TGTGCCAGCAGCCAAGGGGAGGATCAGCCCCAGCATTTT. It encodes CASSQGEDQPQHF. The chain is built from TRBV4-2 and TRBJ1-5; no firm D call. The V gene's germline CDR1 is LGHNA and CDR2 YNFKEQ. Trimming removed 1 base at V and 5 bases at J, with 6 bases between. There are 13 residues in the CDR3.

The chain recombines TRBV4-1 with TRBJ2-3; TRBD2 agrees at 7 bases. CDR1 and CDR2 (germline): MGHRA, YSYEKL. This CDR3 region has 19 residues. J lost 0 bases, V lost 0 bases, and 12 bases had no gene match. The CDR3 here is CASSQDESSGGSSTDTQYF. As DNA, the CDR3 is TGCGCCAGCAGCCAAGATGAGAGTTCGGGGGGAAGCAGCACAGATACGCAGTATTTT.

On this clonotype itself: One end of the junction fails to match germline, which may point to a read error. The chain has TRBV20-1 and TRBJ2-2; TRBD2 matches at 9 bases. Germline V lookup: CDR1 DFQATT, CDR2 SNEGSKA (reference sequence). This CDR3 is built from 18 residues. The CDR3 is CSASGAGGPSRNTGELFF. CDR3 nucleotide sequence: TGCAGCGCTAGCGGAGCGGGGGGCCCGAGTAGGAACACCGGGGAGCTGTTTTTT.

This clonotype was detected a few times. The V and J genes are TRBV4-1 and TRBJ2-7; 7 positions agree with TRBD1. Unmatched junction bases numbered 5, after V lost 8 bases and J lost 1 base. Germline V lookup: CDR1 MGHRA, CDR2 YSYEKL. This CDR3 is 13 amino acids long. The CDR3 spells CASRPTGSYEQYF. CDR3 bases: TGCGCCAGCCGTCCGACAGGGTCCTACGAGCAGTACTTC.

This clonotype occurred many times. The V gene is TRBV29-1, the J gene TRBJ2-1; 10 nucleotides line up with TRBD2. Per germline, CDR1 SQVTM and CDR2 ANQGSEA. The V segment lost 6 bases and the J segment 0 bases; nucleotides outside the gene matches: 8. The CDR3 runs to 16 residues. The CDR3 region is CSVLAGALSSYNEQFF. The CDR3 DNA sequence: TGCAGCGTCCTAGCGGGAGCTTTAAGCTCCTACAATGAGCAGTTCTTC.

This clonotype was observed at least ten times. The chain combines TRBV29-1 with TRBJ2-1; D remains ambiguous. The V gene's germline CDR1 is SQVTM and CDR2 ANQGSEA. The CDR3 extends over 15 amino acids. Trimming left V 2 bases short and J 0 bases short, with 11 bases between. CDR3 nucleotide sequence: TGCAGCGTTGAACGGATCTTTAGCTCCTACAATGAGCAGTTCTTC. Its protein product is CSVERIFSSYNEQFF.

A note on this clonotype: A read error may explain this, as a much larger clone is one base away. The J gene is TRBJ2-5, the V gene TRBV10-3; no firm D call. CDR1 is ENHRY and CDR2 is SYGVKD in the germline V gene. The CDR3 runs 14 residues. CDR3 region: CAIGEDGPQETQYF. The CDR3 region has the DNA TGTGCCATCGGTGAAGATGGGCCCCAAGAGACCCAGTACTTC.

This clonotype was observed a few times. The J gene is TRBJ1-5, the V gene TRBV12-3 or TRBV12-4, with D unclear. Trimming shortened V by 6 bases and J by 0 bases, and 12 bases separated the two germline ends. The CDR3 totals 15 residues. The DNA for the CDR3 is TGTGCCAGCAGAGATGGGATCTTTAGCAATCAGCCCCAGCATTTT. Translating it yields CASRDGIFSNQPQHF.

This chain joins TRBV5-1 and TRBJ2-3; D assignment may be TRBD1 or TRBD2 (5 bases each). This CDR3 region has 16 residues. Between the trimmed V and J ends, which lost 4 bases and 4 bases, there was a span of 19 bases. The germline V gene has CDR1 SGHRS and CDR2 YFSETQ. The CDR3 loop is CASSPLEGLGADTQYF. The CDR3 nucleotides read TGCGCCAGCAGCCCGCTTGAGGGGCTAGGGGCAGATACGCAGTATTTT.

The chain joins TRBV11-2 to TRBJ2-2, with 8 bases fitting TRBD2. V lost 7 bases to trimming and J lost 7 bases; unmatched junction nucleotides: 17. This CDR3 is built from 17 residues. Looked up from germline, CDR1 is SGHAT and CDR2 is FQNNGV. CDR3 region: CASTTIQNGGARGELFF. CDR3 bases: TGTGCCAGCACCACGATTCAGAACGGGGGGGCCCGCGGGGAGCTGTTTTTT. Combining the CDR3 with reference TRBV11-2 and TRBJ2-2 gives the whole variable domain EAGVAQSPRYKIIEKRQSVAFWCNPISGHATLYWYQQILGQGPKLLIQFQNNGVVDDSQLPKDRFSAERLKGVDSTLKIQPAKLEDSAVYLCASTTIQNGGARGELFFGEGSRLTVL.